These 30 T cell receptor beta chains were sequenced from one sample in a study of immune cell composition in non-small cell lung cancer. Normal lung sampling was at least 3 cm from the tumour, as distant as possible. Repertoires were generated with immunoSEQ multiplex PCR, while TCRdb's copy carries only in-frame clones and drops some. The table has around 5,000 clones, around 77% seen once. The sample consisted of non-adjacent lung tissue. The source of these receptors is a human donor with non-small cell lung cancer.

This clone was counted only a few times. This chain links TRBV6-6 with TRBJ2-3; no firm D call. With 4 bases removed from V and 2 bases from J, the gap between germline ends came to 13 bases. From germline, CDR1 is MNHNY and CDR2 SVGAGI (reference sequence). The CDR3 is 15 residues long. Written as DNA, the CDR3 is TGTGCCAGCAGTTTACTGGGCTTGATCACAGATACGCAGTATTTT. Protein product: CASSLLGLITDTQYF.

CDR3 residues: CASSFDMDTEAFF. The CDR3 bases are TGTGCCAGCAGCTTTGACATGGACACTGAAGCTTTCTTT. The chain recombines TRBV7-3 with TRBJ1-1; D is uncertain. The germline V gene encodes CDR1 SGHTA and CDR2 FQGTGA. V lost 3 bases and J lost 3, with 8 bases in between. The CDR3 runs 13 residues.

This rearrangement joins TRBV27 to TRBJ1-1; D is unclear. V was cut by 5 bases and J by 0 bases, with 10 bases left in between. The germline V gene has CDR1 MNHEY and CDR2 SMNVEV (reference sequence). The length of the CDR3 is 14 residues. The CDR3 sequence: CASSRGSVNTEAFF. DNA for the CDR3: TGTGCCAGCAGTCGGGGATCAGTGAACACTGAAGCTTTCTTT.

V and J are TRBV28 and TRBJ1-5; D possibly corresponds to TRBD1 (5 bases). Germline V lookup: CDR1 MDHEN, CDR2 SYDVKM. The CDR3 is 14 residues long. V was cut by 4 bases and J by 3 bases, with 10 bases left in between. The CDR3 DNA reads as TGTGCCAGCAGTTCGGGGGGGACCAATCAGCCCCAGCATTTT. Amino acid sequence: CASSSGGTNQPQHF.

This chain links TRBV7-9 with TRBJ1-2; D gene unclear. CDR1 is SEHNR and CDR2 is FQNEAQ in the germline V gene (reference sequence). V was cut by 2 bases and J by 5 bases, with 12 bases left in between. CDR3 size: 14 residues. The CDR3 reads CASSLSNPLYGYTF. CDR3 nucleotides: TGTGCCAGCAGCTTAAGCAATCCGCTATATGGCTACACCTTC.

The rearrangement joins TRBV7-6 to TRBJ1-1; D is possibly TRBD1 (5 bases). V lost 2 bases to trimming and J lost 5 bases, with 9 bases between them. There are 13 residues in the CDR3. CDR1 and CDR2 from the germline V gene are SGHVS and FNYEAQ. The CDR3 bases are TGTGCCAGCAGCTTAAAAGGGGATACTGAAGCTTTCTTT. This translates into CASSLKGDTEAFF.

The chain couples TRBV13 to TRBJ2-7; 8 bases align to TRBD2. Germline V lookup: CDR1 PRHDT, CDR2 FYEKMQ (reference sequence). The CDR3 is 16 amino acids. V gave up 3 bases and J gave up 3 bases; unmatched junction bases: 10. CDR3 protein: CASSFSLSGRVYEQYF. CDR3 nucleotide sequence: TGTGCCAGCAGCTTTAGCCTGAGCGGGAGAGTCTACGAGCAGTACTTC.

The rearrangement joins TRBV28 to TRBJ2-7; D gene unclear. The CDR3 runs to 12 residues. Germline CDR1 reads MDHEN; CDR2 reads SYDVKM. Deletions cut 4 bases from V and 1 base from J, with 5 bases between. The CDR3 here is CASSYRSYEQYF. In nucleotides, the CDR3 is TGTGCCAGCAGTTACAGATCCTACGAGCAGTACTTC.

The gene calls are TRBV7-9 and TRBJ1-2; TRBD1 might be the D (5 bases). This CDR3 has 16 residues. Trimming left V 3 bases short and J 4 bases short, with 18 bases between. Germline V gene data show CDR1 as SEHNR and CDR2 as FQNEAQ (reference sequence). The DNA for the CDR3 is TGTGCCAGCAGCTTCGGCAGGGCCGAGGCTAGCTATGGCTACACCTTC. This gives the protein CASSFGRAEASYGYTF.

The chain recombines TRBV11-3 with TRBJ1-1; tentatively, D is TRBD1 (6 bases). The germline V gene has CDR1 SGHNT and CDR2 YENEEA. The CDR3 is 13 residues long. The ends were cut back, 4 bases at V and 4 bases at J, with 10 bases in the middle. The CDR3 protein is CASSSQGRTEAFF. Written as DNA, the CDR3 is TGTGCCAGCAGCTCCCAGGGGCGCACTGAAGCTTTCTTT. Filled out from reference TRBV11-3 and TRBJ1-1, the complete variable domain reads EAGVVQSPRYKIIEKKQPVAFWCNPISGHNTLYWYLQNLGQGPELLIRYENEEAVDDSQLPKDRFSAERLKGVDSTLKIQPAELGDSAVYLCASSSQGRTEAFFGQGTRLTVV.

By sample share, this clone is medium-sized. The genes are TRBV7-2 and TRBJ1-2, with D tentatively TRBD1 (5 bases). The V end lost 5 bases, the J end lost 4 bases, and 14 bases lay between the germline ends. Germline loops: CDR1 SGHTA, CDR2 FQGNSA. The CDR3 is 14 amino acids. CDR3 nucleotides: TGTGCCAGCAGCCCGACGGGGGAGGCCTATGGCTACACCTTC. Amino acid sequence: CASSPTGEAYGYTF.

This rearrangement joins TRBV11-2 to TRBJ2-1, with TRBD1 identical over 11 bases. CDR3 length: 15 residues. After removal of 4 bases from V and 7 bases from J, the junction contained 6 bases not matched to a gene. Germline-derived CDR1 and CDR2 are SGHAT and FQNNGV. CDR3: CASSSGQGAMNEQFF. CDR3 nucleotide sequence: TGTGCCAGCAGCTCCGGACAGGGGGCTATGAATGAGCAGTTCTTC.

The V and J genes are TRBV9 and TRBJ2-1, with TRBD2 matching over 7 bases. Germline-derived CDR1 and CDR2 are SGDLS and YYNGEE. The CDR3 length is 13 residues. The J segment lost 6 bases and the V segment lost 3 bases, leaving 3 bases of the junction unmatched. The CDR3, as DNA: TGTGCCAGCAGCGCTCTAGCGGCCAATGAGCAGTTCTTC. This gives the protein CASSALAANEQFF.

This chain uses TRBV6-5 with TRBJ1-2, with D perhaps TRBD1 (6 bases). V lost 2 bases and J lost 0, with 10 bases in between. CDR1 and CDR2 from the germline V gene are MNHEY and SVGAGI. The CDR3 totals 15 residues. CDR3 amino acids: CASSYVRDTNYGYTF. As DNA, the CDR3 is TGTGCCAGCAGTTACGTGAGGGACACTAACTATGGCTACACCTTC.

This clone was counted between two and nine times. This sequence joins TRBV2 and TRBJ1-1, with 7 bases that match TRBD1. CDR3 length equals 13 residues. The V gene's germline CDR1 is SNHLY and CDR2 FYNNEI. The V and J ends lost 6 bases and 5 bases, in that order; junction bases with no gene match: 6. CDR3 in amino acids: CASRGQRRTEAFF. DNA of the CDR3: TGTGCCAGCAGGGGACAGAGGCGAACTGAAGCTTTCTTT.

V and J are TRBV7-9 and TRBJ2-1; tentative D call: TRBD2 (7 bases). The CDR3 extends over 12 amino acids. Germline V gives CDR1 SEHNR, CDR2 FQNEAQ (reference sequence). Trimming shortened V by 8 bases and J by 9 bases, and 14 bases separated the two germline ends. The CDR3: CASLGGGLEQFF. For the CDR3, the DNA is TGTGCCAGCTTAGGGGGGGGGCTTGAGCAGTTCTTC.

The chain couples TRBV19 to TRBJ2-5, with unresolved D. Trimming cost V 3 bases and J 5 bases, with 4 bases left between them. The germline CDR1 and CDR2 sequences are LNHDA and SQIVND (reference sequence). The CDR3 runs to 11 residues. CDR3 protein: CASSMRETQYF. In nucleotides, the CDR3 is TGTGCCAGTAGTATGAGGGAGACCCAGTACTTC.

As for this clone: The limits of the CDR3 on the DNA are not certain, so only TCRdb's listed CDR3 is given. This rearrangement joins TRBV21-1 to TRBJ1-5. TRBV21-1 corresponds to a pseudogene. The CDR3 totals 18 residues, both ends included. CDR3 loop: CASSKKWARGNSNQPQHF.

This clone was recorded only once. This rearrangement joins TRBV29-1 to TRBJ1-4, with D possibly being TRBD1 (5 bases). Germline V CDR1 and CDR2: SQVTM, ANQGSEA. The CDR3 runs 14 residues. With 4 bases removed from V and 7 bases from J, the gap between germline ends came to 16 bases. This CDR3 is CSVGRADKGEKLFF. The CDR3 coding sequence is TGCAGCGTTGGAAGGGCGGACAAGGGTGAAAAACTGTTTTTT.

This rearrangement joins TRBV11-2 to TRBJ2-7, with 9 bases fitting TRBD1. Unmatched junction bases numbered 7, after V lost 1 base and J lost 6 bases. The CDR3 has 15 amino acids. Per the germline V gene, CDR1 is SGHAT and CDR2 is FQNNGV. CDR3 sequence reads: CASSLGDRGVREQYF. CDR3 coding DNA: TGTGCCAGCAGCTTAGGAGACAGGGGGGTCCGCGAGCAGTACTTC.

The rearrangement joins TRBV2 to TRBJ2-5; D unresolved. Germline V gives CDR1 SNHLY, CDR2 FYNNEI. This CDR3 region has 11 residues. Trimming took off 11 bases at V and 1 base at J, with 8 bases between the two ends. The CDR3 bases are TGTGCCGGTAGAGCCCAAGAGACCCAGTACTTC. This codes for CAGRAQETQYF.

This clone was picked up one time. The chain joins TRBV6-5 to TRBJ1-5; the D gene is possibly TRBD1 (5 bases). Trimming shortened V by 2 bases and J by 4 bases, and 9 bases separated the two germline ends. Germline V lookup: CDR1 MNHEY, CDR2 SVGAGI. The CDR3 totals 14 residues. For the CDR3, the DNA is TGTGCCAGCAGTTACAATCAGGGAAATCAGCCCCAGCATTTT. Protein sequence: CASSYNQGNQPQHF.

The CDR3 spells CSAGSAGLRPYEQYF. The CDR3 nucleotides read TGCAGCGCAGGGAGCGCGGGACTCCGACCCTACGAGCAGTACTTC. V usage is TRBV29-1 and J usage is TRBJ2-7; tentatively, D is TRBD2 (6 bases). CDR1 is SQVTM, CDR2 ANQGSEA, per germline. V was pared by 7 bases and J by 2 bases, with 21 bases between. This CDR3 is 15 amino acids long.

The rearrangement joins TRBV28 to TRBJ2-6; D is unclear. This CDR3 contains 13 residues. V lost 3 bases to trimming and J lost 4 bases, with 4 bases between them. Per germline, CDR1 MDHEN and CDR2 SYDVKM. The CDR3 reads CASSFRGANVLTF. Here the CDR3 DNA reads TGTGCCAGCAGTTTCAGGGGGGCCAACGTCCTGACTTTC.

Only a few counts were recorded for this clone. The chain carries TRBV30 and TRBJ2-2, with D tentatively TRBD2 (7 bases). V lost 3 bases and J lost 3, with 11 bases in between. Germline CDR1 is GTSNPN and CDR2 is SVGIG (reference sequence). This CDR3 is built from 14 residues. The CDR3 DNA reads TGTGCCTGGAGGGGGAGGGGGGACACCGGGGAGCTGTTTTTT. Amino acid sequence: CAWRGRGDTGELFF.

This sequence joins TRBV4-1 and TRBJ1-6, with TRBD1 identical over 11 bases. J was trimmed by 7 bases and V by 0 bases; bases with no gene match: 11. The CDR3 covers 19 residues. Germline assignment: CDR1 MGHRA and CDR2 YSYEKL. The CDR3 spells CASSQDQMGTGGTNSPLHF. The CDR3 nucleotides read TGCGCCAGCAGCCAAGATCAGATGGGGACAGGGGGTACCAATTCACCCCTCCACTTT.

This clone has a handful of counts. The chain carries TRBV5-1 and TRBJ2-7, with D possibly being TRBD1 (6 bases). This CDR3 is built from 15 residues. The V end was cut by 0 bases, the J end by 6 bases, with 16 bases between. Germline-derived CDR1 and CDR2 are SGHRS and YFSETQ. This chain's CDR3 is CASSLANTGPPEQYF. The CDR3 bases are TGCGCCAGCAGCTTGGCCAATACAGGGCCACCCGAGCAGTACTTC.

The chain carries TRBV4-3 and TRBJ2-5; 9 bases agree with TRBD2. With 1 base clipped from V and 0 bases from J, the junction kept 6 bases outside the gene matches. Germline values: CDR1 LGHNA, CDR2 YSLEER. There are 17 residues in the CDR3. CDR3 sequence: CASSQVLASGDQETQYF. The CDR3 bases are TGCGCCAGCAGCCAAGTTTTGGCTAGCGGGGACCAAGAGACCCAGTACTTC.

This chain links TRBV7-9 with TRBJ1-6; 8 positions match TRBD1. The CDR3 has 16 residues. Per the germline V gene, CDR1 is SEHNR and CDR2 is FQNEAQ (reference sequence). V was pared by 5 bases and J by 7 bases, with 10 bases of the junction left unmatched. The CDR3 reads CASSRSGTGGNSPLHF. The CDR3 coding sequence is TGTGCCAGCAGCCGTTCAGGGACAGGCGGCAATTCACCCCTCCACTTT. Full variable domain (remainder filled in from reference TRBV7-9 and TRBJ1-6): DTGVSQNPRHKITKRGQNVTFRCDPISEHNRLYWYRQTLGQGPEFLTYFQNEAQLEKSRLLSDRFSAERPKGSFSTLEIQRTEQGDSAMYLCASSRSGTGGNSPLHFGNGTRLTVT.

The rearrangement joins TRBV7-3 to TRBJ2-3; D might be TRBD1 (6 bases). CDR1 and CDR2 (germline): SGHTA, FQGTGA. The CDR3 contains 14 residues. V lost 5 bases, J lost 4 bases, and 13 bases lay in between. DNA of the CDR3: TGTGCCAGCAGCCCGGCGACAGGCTCAGATACGCAGTATTTT. Its protein is CASSPATGSDTQYF.